This T cell receptor beta chain was identified during a study of graft-versus-host responses after intestinal transplantation. Study-level background: Recipients were all induced with anti-thymocyte globulin, then given tacrolimus and steroids for approximately three years. Study-level points and caveats: Researchers found GvH clones in recipient marrow, and some showed up first in ileum or blood.

The length of the CDR3 is 15 residues. With 4 bases removed from V and 6 bases from J, the gap between germline ends came to 15 bases. The germline gives CDR1 SEHNR, CDR2 FQNEAQ (reference sequence). For this clone: Its antigen is undetermined.

Here immunoSEQ multiplex PCR was the method, and the copy in TCRdb shows in-frame clones only, minus some. The sample holds roughly 7,300 clones; around 97% are singletons and the top ten take roughly 0.26%. Here the sequenced sample was PBMCs, taken 23 days after intestinal transplant. The chain links TRBV7-9 to TRBJ2-2; D possibly uses TRBD1 or TRBD2 (5 bases each). This receptor was obtained from a human patient who received an intestinal transplant, so some T cells may come from the graft donor. The CDR3: CASSSGSRYAGELFF. The CDR3 DNA is TGTGCCAGCAGCTCAGGGAGCCGTTACGCCGGGGAGCTGTTTTTT.